These 9 T cell receptor beta chains were all obtained from the same sample, sequenced in a study of post-analysis software for immune sequencing data. General study findings and limits: Relative to controls, patients had several TRBV segments at higher frequency, with TRBV5-6, TRBV5-1 and TRBV20-1 among these.

The antigens these receptors bind are not known. Carried by the TCR beta cDNA libraries were unique molecular identifiers. TCRdb fed the PCR reads into MiXCR, producing one record per CDR3 protein. The sample has some 190,000 distinct CDR3 sequences, 29% seen once. The source material was blood. These TCRs come from a girl aged 2-17 years with multiple sclerosis.

About this clonotype itself: A much larger clonotype is one base distant, so this may be a read error. This rearrangement joins TRBV5-1 to TRBJ2-3; D gene ambiguous. This CDR3 region has 12 residues. Germline V gives CDR1 SGHRS, CDR2 YFSETQ. Trimming shortened V by 9 bases and J by 4 bases, and 12 bases separated the two germline ends. The DNA for the CDR3 is TGCGCCACCGGCCTTGGCGCAGATACGCAGTATTTT. Encoded protein: CATGLGADTQYF.

This clonotype was observed at least ten times. This chain connects TRBV6-5 to TRBJ2-1; 12 positions agree with TRBD2. The CDR3 runs 16 residues. Germline CDR1 is MNHEY and CDR2 is SVGAGI. With V trimmed by 2 bases and J by 8 bases, 7 bases remained unmatched. The CDR3 protein is CASSYGWTSGIHEQFF. In nucleotides, the CDR3 is TGTGCCAGCAGTTACGGTTGGACTAGCGGGATTCATGAGCAGTTCTTC.

This clonotype was observed a handful of times. This chain joins TRBV7-3 and TRBJ2-7; D is unresolved. CDR3 length equals 13 residues. V was pared by 3 bases and J by 4 bases, with 10 bases between. Germline V gives CDR1 SGHTA, CDR2 FQGTGA. The CDR3 protein is CASSFYDGYEQYF. CDR3 bases: TGTGCCAGCAGCTTTTACGACGGATACGAGCAGTACTTC.

This clonotype occurred a few times. The chain employs TRBV3-1 and TRBJ2-5; D gene ambiguous. Germline V gene lookup returns CDR1 LGHDT and CDR2 YNNKEL (reference sequence). The CDR3 totals 15 residues. V was pared by 1 base and J by 9 bases, with 18 bases between. The CDR3 DNA reads TGTGCCAGCAGCCAAGGGGTAGGACCGGGTGGGGCCCAGTACTTC. As protein: CASSQGVGPGGAQYF.

This clonotype was detected only a few times. This sequence joins TRBV5-1 and TRBJ2-7; TRBD1 aligns across 7 bases. The ends lost 4 bases at V and 0 bases at J; junction bases unmatched: 7. Per the germline V gene, CDR1 is SGHRS and CDR2 is YFSETQ. The CDR3 extends over 15 amino acids. CDR3 bases: TGCGCCAGCAGCCCCACAGGGGCGACCTCCTACGAGCAGTACTTC. This translates into CASSPTGATSYEQYF.

This clonotype turned up a few times. The chain joins TRBV28 to TRBJ1-5; 8 positions agree with TRBD1. CDR1 and CDR2 (germline): MDHEN, SYDVKM. CDR3 length: 14 residues. V shed 6 bases and J 6 bases; nucleotides not matched to a gene: 7. The CDR3, as DNA: TGTGCCAGCAGAAAACAGGGGGAAAGTCAGCCCCAGCATTTT. Translated: CASRKQGESQPQHF.

The chain has TRBV20-1 and TRBJ2-1, with 10 bases identical to TRBD2. The germline V gene encodes CDR1 DFQATT and CDR2 SNEGSKA (reference sequence). The J segment lost 3 bases and the V segment lost 6 bases, leaving 2 bases of the junction unmatched. The CDR3 runs 13 residues. The CDR3 protein is CSARTSGYNEQFF. The CDR3 nucleotides are TGCAGTGCCCGGACTAGCGGCTACAATGAGCAGTTCTTC.

This clonotype was picked up many times. The chain links TRBV20-1 to TRBJ2-7; 10 bases are shared with TRBD2. The length of the CDR3 is 14 residues. The junction had 7 bases not matched to a gene; V was cut back by 6 bases and J by 2 bases. CDR1 and CDR2 (germline): DFQATT, SNEGSKA (reference sequence). In nucleotides, the CDR3 is TGCAGTGCAGCACTAGCGGGACCCCCCTACGAGCAGTACTTC. Its translation: CSAALAGPPYEQYF.

V gene TRBV3-1 combines with J gene TRBJ2-1; perhaps TRBD2 as D (5 bases). Germline CDR1 is LGHDT and CDR2 is YNNKEL (reference sequence). V was cut by 1 base and J by 0 bases, with 7 bases left in between. The CDR3 has 15 amino acids. CDR3 DNA sequence: TGTGCCAGCAGCCAAGCCCGGGGCTCCTACAATGAGCAGTTCTTC. Protein: CASSQARGSYNEQFF.